This TCR beta chain was sequenced for a study of T cells after posttransplantation cyclophosphamide. The repertoire was sequenced with immunoSEQ multiplex PCR; TCRdb's copy has only in-frame clones and lacks some. The sample has tens of thousands of clones, roughly 90% seen once. Findings of the study overall: After PTCy, TRB diversity resembled that of CNI/methotrexate controls. Later blood repertoires were often dominated by clones from the donor CD8+ memory compartment.

With regard to this clone: Its antigen remains unknown.

The sequence was obtained from a woman aged 40 to 55 with a blood cancer, CMV-positive, and with a related stem cell donor. The source material was PBMCs.

This chain's CDR3 is CAAYRGGLNSPLHF. The CDR3 DNA sequence: TGTGCCGCTTACAGGGGTGGTTTAAATTCACCCCTCCACTTT. This chain connects TRBV10-3 to TRBJ1-6, with 7 nucleotides matching TRBD1. The CDR3 spans 14 residues. With 11 bases clipped from V and 7 bases from J, the junction kept 11 bases outside the gene matches. Germline CDR1 and CDR2: ENHRY and SYGVKD.